The rows below give T cell receptor beta chains drawn from one sample of a study of T-cell memory formation after mild COVID-19. TCRdb recomputed calls from the 5' RACE reads with MiXCR, one row per CDR3 protein. The sample lists just over 350,000 distinct CDR3 sequences, under 15% occurring once. The specimen sequenced was PBMCs or a T cell subset sorted from them (not recorded which). These receptors were collected from a man aged 18-30 years who had mild COVID-19 (a few samples of this study predate the infection). Cell type and time point are not known. CDR3s include the opening cysteine and the closing phenylalanine or tryptophan. A D gene is named only where the DNA matches it firmly. Expanded clones get a size class; other rows say once, few or many, or leave the size out.

D: .; J: TRBJ2-7; size: .; V: TRBV5-1; DNA: TGCGCCAGCAGGCGCGGGCTCAGGGACCCCCTGAACGAGCAGTACTTC; CDR3: CASRRGLRDPLNEQYF
D: .; J: TRBJ1-6; size: .; V: TRBV2; DNA: TGTGCCAGTGACTCCGGGGGGGTTAATTCACCCCTCCACTTT; CDR3: CASDSGGVNSPLHF
D: TRBD2; J: TRBJ2-5; size: .; V: TRBV9; DNA: TGTGCCAGCAGCGCCGGGGGGGAGGCGCAAGAGACCCAGTACTTC; CDR3: CASSAGGEAQETQYF
D: .; J: TRBJ2-3; size: .; V: TRBV12-3/TRBV12-4; DNA: TGTGCCAGCAGACGAGTCGGCAGGGACACAGATACGCAGTATTTT; CDR3: CASRRVGRDTDTQYF
D: TRBD2; J: TRBJ2-1; size: few; V: TRBV7-3; DNA: TGTGCCAGCAGCTTAACGCCGGGACTAGCGGAAGAGCAGTTCTTC; CDR3: CASSLTPGLAEEQFF
D: TRBD1; J: TRBJ2-7; size: few; V: TRBV7-3; DNA: TGTGCCAGCAGCTTATCAGGGGGAGAGGGCTACGAGCAGTACTTC; CDR3: CASSLSGGEGYEQYF
D: TRBD2; J: TRBJ2-3; size: few; V: TRBV4-1; DNA: TGCGCCAGCAGCCAACTAGCGGGGGCTGACTCAGATACGCAGTATTTT; CDR3: CASSQLAGADSDTQYF
D: .; J: TRBJ2-7; size: .; V: TRBV20-1; DNA: TGCAGTGCTAGAGTGAGGTATTCCTACGAGCAGTACTTC; CDR3: CSARVRYSYEQYF
D: .; J: TRBJ1-2; size: few; V: TRBV29-1; DNA: TGCAGCGTTGAAGAGACCAGGGGCGGCTACACCTTC; CDR3: CSVEETRGGYTF
D: .; J: TRBJ1-6; size: many; V: TRBV12-3/TRBV12-4; DNA: TGTGCCAGCAGTTTGGTACGGGAATCACCCCTCCACTTT; CDR3: CASSLVRESPLHF
D: TRBD1; J: TRBJ1-5; size: few; V: TRBV6-2/TRBV6-3; DNA: TGTGCCAGCAGAACCCGACAGGGATTGAAGCCCCAGCATTTT; CDR3: CASRTRQGLKPQHF
D: .; J: TRBJ1-2; size: .; V: TRBV5-1; DNA: TGCGCCAGCAGCTTGGTGGGGAGTGATGGCTACACCTTC; CDR3: CASSLVGSDGYTF
D: TRBD1; J: TRBJ2-4; size: .; V: TRBV2; DNA: TGTGCCAGCAAAAGGGGACAGGAGGCCAAAAACATTCAGTACTTC; CDR3: CASKRGQEAKNIQYF
D: .; J: TRBJ2-1; size: few; V: TRBV20-1; DNA: TGCAGTGCACCACTGTCTGGCTCCTACAATGAGCAGTTCTTC; CDR3: CSAPLSGSYNEQFF
D: .; J: TRBJ1-1; size: .; V: TRBV7-9; DNA: TGTGCCAGCAGCTTCCCCGAGGGGCTTCGGGGCACTGAAGCTTTCTTT; CDR3: CASSFPEGLRGTEAFF
D: TRBD1; J: TRBJ2-3; size: .; V: TRBV12-3/TRBV12-4; DNA: TGTGCCAGCAGTTTCGATGGCAGGGGGACAGATACGCAGTATTTT; CDR3: CASSFDGRGTDTQYF
D: TRBD2; J: TRBJ2-1; size: few; V: TRBV7-2; DNA: TGTGCCAGCAGACCTCGCTTCACTAGCGATGAGCAGTTCTTC; CDR3: CASRPRFTSDEQFF
D: .; J: TRBJ1-6; size: .; V: TRBV24-1; DNA: TGTGCCACCAGTGATCGCGGCAGGGGTTATTCACCCCTCCACTTT; CDR3: CATSDRGRGYSPLHF
D: .; J: TRBJ2-7; size: .; V: TRBV5-1; DNA: TGCGCCAGCAGCTTAACAGTCTCCTACGAGCAGTACTTC; CDR3: CASSLTVSYEQYF
D: .; J: TRBJ1-2; size: few; V: TRBV20-1; DNA: TGCAGTGCTCCAAGCGGGACGGTTAACTATGGCTACACCTTC; CDR3: CSAPSGTVNYGYTF
D: .; J: TRBJ2-1; size: once; V: TRBV5-1; DNA: TGCGCCAGCAGTTTCGGACAGACCAATGAGCAGTTCTTC; CDR3: CASSFGQTNEQFF
D: .; J: TRBJ2-5; size: many; V: TRBV7-2; DNA: TGTGCCAGCAGCTCAGCGAGGGGGGCCCAGTACTTC; CDR3: CASSSARGAQYF
D: TRBD2; J: TRBJ2-1; size: many; V: TRBV6-2/TRBV6-3; DNA: TGTGCCAGCAGTTACTATGACGGGGGGGGAAATGAGCAGTTCTTC; CDR3: CASSYYDGGGNEQFF
D: .; J: TRBJ1-5; size: few; V: TRBV10-3; DNA: TGTGCCATCAGTGAGAATGACAGGACACAGCCCCAGCATTTT; CDR3: CAISENDRTQPQHF
D: .; J: TRBJ2-5; size: .; V: TRBV6-6; DNA: TGTGCCAGCAGTAAACAAGAGACCCAGTACTTC; CDR3: CASSKQETQYF
D: .; J: TRBJ1-5; size: .; V: TRBV4-1; DNA: TGCGCCAGCAGCCAAGATATTACAGGGACCAAACCCCAGCATTTT; CDR3: CASSQDITGTKPQHF
D: TRBD1; J: TRBJ1-5; size: .; V: TRBV5-6; DNA: TGTGCCAGCAGCACGGACAGGGGAACAAATCAGCCCCAGCATTTT; CDR3: CASSTDRGTNQPQHF
D: TRBD1; J: TRBJ1-6; size: .; V: TRBV7-2; DNA: TGTGCCAGCAGCATCCGGGACAGGGAAGTGAATTCACCCCTCCACTTT; CDR3: CASSIRDREVNSPLHF
D: .; J: TRBJ1-2; size: few; V: TRBV7-9; DNA: TGTGCCAGCAGCCGACCCTCACCCATCGGCGGCTACACCTTC; CDR3: CASSRPSPIGGYTF
D: .; J: TRBJ2-1; size: few; V: TRBV12-3/TRBV12-4; DNA: TGTGCCAGCCGAGAGACGGGATACAATGAGCAGTTCTTC; CDR3: CASRETGYNEQFF
D: TRBD2; J: TRBJ2-2; size: few; V: TRBV5-1; DNA: TGCGCCAGCAGCCAGACTAGCGGACTGAACACCGGGGAGCTGTTTTTT; CDR3: CASSQTSGLNTGELFF